The source of this T cell receptor (beta chain) is a study of cytomegalovirus exposure and HLA in healthy donors. Findings and limits, study-wide: The study put 160 or so TCR beta chains on its list as cytomegalovirus-associated. Earlier analysis looked at TCR beta V segments, and most were productive about 90% or about 30% of the time. In a later analysis, an Asian-associated ancestry cluster reportedly showed fewer N-insertions than the approximately 700-donor mean. Most sequenced TCRs were rare (though some public TCRs occurred in many donors).

Researchers ran the PCR with 60 Vbeta and 13 Jbeta primers. The table came from immunoSEQ multiplex PCR; TCRdb's copy has only in-frame clones and leaves some out. Among under 200,000 clones listed, 75% to 90% were seen once. As concerns this clone: The target antigen is unknown.

CDR1 and CDR2 (germline): SNHLY, FYNNEI. The CDR3 consists of 18 residues. V dropped 6 bases and J dropped 5; count of bases not matched to a gene: 16. V gene TRBV2 combines with J gene TRBJ1-1; 12 nucleotides match TRBD1. The sequence derives from a young woman in good health and CMV-seronegative. The specimen was PBMCs. CDR3 sequence: CASSWRRGQGALGTEAFF. The CDR3 DNA sequence: TGTGCCAGCAGCTGGCGCCGGGGACAGGGGGCCTTGGGGACTGAAGCTTTCTTT.